This T cell receptor (beta chain) derives from a study of OX40 agonist ivuxolimab in advanced cancers. Study summary: At 0.01 to 10 mg/kg, ivuxolimab was administered intravenously to patients every 2 weeks. Eligibility admitted prior anti-PD-1, anti-PD-L1 or anti-CTLA-4 therapy; approximately 40% had some.

Data came from immunoSEQ multiplex PCR; TCRdb stores just in-frame clones and leaves some out. Of roughly 60,000 clones in the sample, 80% to 90% were seen once. Patients were ruled out by autoimmune disease history or systemic immunosuppression. The junction had 6 bases not matched to a gene; V was cut back by 0 bases and J by 7 bases. The CDR3 runs to 15 residues. Germline-derived CDR1 and CDR2 are SGHVS and FNYEAQ. V usage is TRBV7-6 and J usage is TRBJ2-3; 8 nucleotides agree with TRBD1. This receptor was taken from an adult with an advanced solid tumor such as melanoma, head and neck, liver or kidney cancer. The source material was CD4+ or CD8+ T cells sorted from blood, sampled in a trial of the OX40 agonist ivuxolimab. The CDR3 DNA sequence: TGTGCCAGCAGCTTAGCTTTTGGGACAGGCAATACGCAGTATTTT. Protein product: CASSLAFGTGNTQYF.